The 5 T cell receptor beta chains in this list originate from one sample, sequenced in a study of T cell responses to AZD1222 COVID-19 vaccine. Sequencing used immunoSEQ multiplex PCR; TCRdb keeps in-frame clones, though not all of them. The sample has about 63,000 clones, 85% seen once. Here the sequenced sample was peripheral blood, taken on day 0 of AZD1222 vaccination. All receptors derive from an adult in good health.

The chain couples TRBV25-1 to TRBJ2-2, with D possibly being TRBD1 or TRBD2 (5 bases each). Per the germline V gene, CDR1 is MGHDK and CDR2 is SYGVNS. This CDR3 contains 15 residues. Trimming removed 1 base at V and 6 bases at J, with 12 bases between. The CDR3 coding sequence is TGTGCCAGCAGTGAATTCGGGGCCTCGGCCGGGGAGCTGTTTTTT. Translation gives CASSEFGASAGELFF.

This clone has a single count. This chain joins TRBV5-1 and TRBJ1-1; 8 positions agree with TRBD1. CDR1 and CDR2 from the germline V gene are SGHRS and YFSETQ. This CDR3 is 15 amino acids long. J gave up 4 bases and V 0 bases, and 5 bases lay outside the gene matches. In DNA form, the CDR3 reads TGCGCCAGCAGCTTGGTTCAGGGGGCGGGCACTGAAGCTTTCTTT. Translation: CASSLVQGAGTEAFF.

The chain links TRBV6-5 to TRBJ1-2; 9 bases are shared with TRBD1. Trimming removed 5 bases from V and 4 bases from J; junction bases left unmatched: 5. The CDR3 consists of 14 residues. Germline V gives CDR1 MNHEY, CDR2 SVGAGI. The CDR3 coding sequence is TGTGCCAGCAGTATGGACAGGGGAGCCTATGGCTACACCTTC. It encodes CASSMDRGAYGYTF.

DNA of the CDR3: TGTGCCAGTAGCGTTAGAGGGCGGGGCGGCAATCAGCCCCAGCATTTT. This encodes CASSVRGRGGNQPQHF. The chain combines TRBV19 with TRBJ1-5, with D possibly TRBD1 on 5 matching bases. V lost 6 bases and J 2 bases, leaving 17 bases between the germline ends. Germline assignment: CDR1 LNHDA and CDR2 SQIVND (reference sequence). The length of the CDR3 is 16 residues.

The chain has TRBV28 and TRBJ2-7; D possibly corresponds to TRBD1 (5 bases). Trimming pared 3 bases from V and 5 bases from J, leaving 11 bases between. This CDR3 region has 13 residues. The germline V gene has CDR1 MDHEN and CDR2 SYDVKM. The CDR3, as DNA: TGTGCCAGCAGTTTGGCAGGGATGAACGAGCAGTACTTC. This sequence encodes CASSLAGMNEQYF.